This record looks at one T cell receptor (beta chain) sequence and its context. The split of CD4+ cells yielded CD45RA+ naive and CD45RA-negative memory subsets. This entry comes from a study of shared clonotypes between healthy human individuals. The assay was immunoSEQ multiplex PCR, and TCRdb's table has in-frame clones only and misses some. Of 2,500,000 or so clones in the sample, less than 95% were seen once. CDR3 length: 17 residues. The V gene's germline CDR1 is SNHLY and CDR2 FYNNEI. The V gene lost 7 bases and the J gene lost 3 bases, with 19 bases spanning the gap. The chain employs TRBV2 and TRBJ2-6, with a weak D call TRBD1 (6 bases). This TCR was recovered from a man aged 18 to 30 in good health. Some clones in this sample may be carry-over from other donors' samples. The sequenced sample was naive CD4+ T cells from PBMCs. The subset denotes: CD45RA+ positively selected. CDR3 in amino acids: CASKQTARGFGANVLTF. CDR3 DNA sequence: TGTGCCAGCAAACAAACCGCGAGGGGGTTTGGGGCCAACGTCCTGACTTTC. The full variable domain, with the rest looked up from reference TRBV2 and TRBJ2-6, is EPEVTQTPSHQVTQMGQEVILRCVPISNHLYFYWYRQILGQKVEFLVSFYNNEISEKSEIFDDQFSVERPDGSNFTLKIRSTKLEDSAMYFCASKQTARGFGANVLTFGAGSRLTVL.